The present entry profiles one TCR beta chain with its context. Antigen: not known. The data were obtained in a study of PD-1 blockade in mismatch repair-deficient tumors. Regarding the study as a whole: After pembrolizumab, tumor-resident clones rose rapidly, then generally contracted before radiologic responses.

Profiling relied on immunoSEQ multiplex PCR, and the TCRdb table lists in-frame clones only, not all of them. The sample has 56,000 or so clones; over 65% are singletons. Mismatch repair deficiency was confirmed in all patients, by PCR or immunohistochemistry. Sequencing was performed on peripheral blood, taken 4 weeks after starting pembrolizumab. The source of this sequence is an adult with mismatch repair-deficient cancer.

CDR3 sequence reads: CASSYFGGRAEAFF. The DNA for the CDR3 is TGTGCCAGCAGTTACTTTGGGGGTCGGGCTGAAGCTTTCTTT. This rearrangement joins TRBV6-5 to TRBJ1-1; D perhaps matches TRBD1 (5 bases). CDR1 and CDR2 from the germline V gene are MNHEY and SVGAGI. The CDR3 is made up of 14 amino acids. V was pared by 1 base and J by 6 bases, with 12 bases between.